What follows is one T cell receptor beta chain and its context. These data come from a study of blood T cell repertoires in COVID-19. V trimming: 4 bases; J trimming: 9 bases; junction bases outside the gene matches: 1. Germline-derived CDR1 and CDR2 are KGHSH and LQKENI. The CDR3 totals 12 residues. Only in-frame clones appear in the TCRdb table, and some are missing; sequencing was by immunoSEQ multiplex PCR. The data contain 240,000 or so clones, 85% to 90% of them singletons. Participant age was roughly 18 to 89 years, and participants resided in fewer than 30 US areas. Sequencing used PBMCs or T cells enriched from blood (not recorded which). The receptor was derived from a man aged 45 to 65 who had been exposed to COVID-19. This chain links TRBV18 with TRBJ2-4; 9 nucleotides align to TRBD1. The CDR3 reads CASSQDRGIQYF. The DNA for the CDR3 is TGTGCCAGCTCACAGGACAGGGGCATTCAGTACTTC.